These 16 T cell receptor beta chains were sequenced from one sample in a study of cytomegalovirus exposure and HLA in healthy donors. PCR employed 60 Vbeta and 13 Jbeta primers. Libraries were prepared by immunoSEQ multiplex PCR; TCRdb keeps only in-frame clonotypes and omits some of them. This table has 150,000 to 200,000 clones, around 82% appearing once. The sample comprised PBMCs. The receptors shown here come from a boy younger than 18 in good health and CMV-seronegative.

The V gene is TRBV20-1, the J gene TRBJ1-3; the D is unclear. The germline V gene has CDR1 DFQATT and CDR2 SNEGSKA (reference sequence). The CDR3 length is 11 residues. V was shortened by 3 bases and J by 9 bases, with 9 bases between the two germline ends. The CDR3 nucleotides read TGCAGTGCTAGGGGAGGTGGCACCATATATTTT. Protein product: CSARGGGTIYF.

This chain links TRBV7-9 with TRBJ1-2; TRBD1 agrees at 7 bases. CDR3 length: 16 residues. Germline CDR1 is SEHNR and CDR2 is FQNEAQ (reference sequence). V shed 2 bases, J shed 1 base, and the junction held 7 bases outside the gene matches. The CDR3 here is CASSLTTGTDNYGYTF. DNA for the CDR3: TGTGCCAGCAGCTTAACGACCGGGACAGATAACTATGGCTACACCTTC.

J is TRBJ2-3 and V is TRBV7-3; D gene uncertain. Looked up from germline, CDR1 is SGHTA and CDR2 is FQGTGA. The V end lost 5 bases, the J end lost 3 bases, and 18 bases lay between the germline ends. The CDR3 length is 16 residues. CDR3 DNA: TGTGCCAGCAGCGACGCCGTAGGAGTACTAACAGATACGCAGTATTTT. This translates into CASSDAVGVLTDTQYF.

The rearrangement joins TRBV29-1 to TRBJ2-7, with D possibly matching TRBD2 (6 bases). Germline V gene sequence: CDR1 SQVTM, CDR2 ANQGSEA. This CDR3 comprises 14 residues. V lost 5 bases and J lost 3, with 17 bases in between. The CDR3 loop reads CSVIRPGLLYEQYF. The DNA of the CDR3 is TGCAGCGTTATTAGACCGGGACTCCTCTACGAGCAGTACTTC.

J is TRBJ2-7 and V is TRBV27; 12 nucleotides match TRBD2. Trimming at V came to 3 bases and at J to 6 bases, leaving 6 bases not matched to a gene. Germline-derived CDR1 and CDR2 are MNHEY and SMNVEV (reference sequence). CDR3 length: 15 amino acids. The CDR3 DNA sequence: TGTGCCAGCAGTTTCCGGACTAGCGGGGCGGGCGAGCAGTACTTC. It specifies CASSFRTSGAGEQYF.

In this sample, this clone turned up once. The chain carries TRBV2 and TRBJ2-7, with TRBD1 matching 10 bases. The trim removed 3 bases at V and 4 bases at J, leaving 3 bases unmatched. The CDR3 is made up of 14 amino acids. Germline-derived CDR1 and CDR2 are SNHLY and FYNNEI. The DNA for the CDR3 is TGTGCCAGCAGTGAGACAGGGGGCTTTTACGAGCAGTACTTC. It specifies CASSETGGFYEQYF.

The chain has TRBV7-9 and TRBJ1-4; D might be TRBD1 (6 bases). Trimming removed 5 bases at V and 14 bases at J, with 12 bases between. This CDR3 region has 11 residues. CDR1 is SEHNR, CDR2 FQNEAQ, per germline (reference sequence). CDR3 in amino acids: CASSQGQRLFF. The CDR3 nucleotides are TGTGCCAGCAGCCAGGGACAAAGGCTGTTTTTT.

The chain links TRBV7-2 to TRBJ2-1, with a tentative D call TRBD2 (6 bases). Deletions cut 4 bases from V and 5 bases from J, with 15 bases between. The CDR3 is made up of 15 amino acids. Germline CDR1 reads SGHTA; CDR2 reads FQGNSA. The CDR3 loop is CASSSGLSRDNEQFF. The CDR3 DNA follows: TGTGCCAGCAGCTCGGGACTTAGTAGAGACAATGAGCAGTTCTTC.

Concerning this clone: The sample contains more than one DNA sequence encoding this CDR3. The genes are TRBV29-1 and TRBJ2-2, with 7 positions matching TRBD1. Germline CDR1 and CDR2: SQVTM and ANQGSEA. This CDR3 spans 16 amino acids. Unmatched junction bases numbered 12, after V lost 7 bases and J lost 1 base. This CDR3 reads CSAKPNDRENTGELFF. The CDR3 nucleotides read TGCAGCGCGAAACCGAACGACAGGGAGAACACCGGGGAGCTGTTTTTT.

The V gene is TRBV6-6, the J gene TRBJ2-5; 7 bases are a match to TRBD1. The end of the DNA fits TRBJ2-7 better, so the J call may be wrong. The germline CDR1 and CDR2 sequences are MNHNY and SVGAGI (reference sequence). This CDR3 comprises 14 residues. The CDR3 here is CASTLGTEIYEQYF. The CDR3 nucleotides read TGTGCCAGCACCCTCGGGACAGAAATCTACGAGCAGTACTTC.

The chain combines TRBV7-9 with TRBJ2-7, with 9 bases matching TRBD1. Trimming removed 5 bases from V and 2 bases from J; junction bases left unmatched: 7. The germline CDR1 and CDR2 sequences are SEHNR and FQNEAQ (reference sequence). The CDR3 is 15 residues long. CDR3 bases: TGTGCCAGCAGCCAATCCGGGACAGGGACCTACGAGCAGTACTTC. It specifies CASSQSGTGTYEQYF.

V is TRBV5-1 and J is TRBJ1-2; D is unresolved. This CDR3 contains 13 residues. Trimming pared 4 bases from V and 0 bases from J, leaving 7 bases between. Germline V gene sequence: CDR1 SGHRS, CDR2 YFSETQ. The CDR3 region has the DNA TGCGCCAGCAGCATGGCAGCTAACTATGGCTACACCTTC. Translating it yields CASSMAANYGYTF.

The chain carries TRBV5-1 and TRBJ2-7, with 9 bases that match TRBD2. V shed 0 bases, J shed 0 bases, and the junction held 4 bases outside the gene matches. Germline V lookup: CDR1 SGHRS, CDR2 YFSETQ. The CDR3 is 16 residues long. The CDR3 bases are TGCGCCAGCAGCTTGGGACTAGCGGTGGGCTCCTACGAGCAGTACTTC. Translating gives CASSLGLAVGSYEQYF.

The V call is TRBV5-1, the J call TRBJ1-4; 11 positions match TRBD1. Losses at the gene ends were 4 bases for V and 8 bases for J; bases not matched to a gene: 13. Germline V CDR1 and CDR2: SGHRS, YFSETQ. The CDR3 totals 17 residues. The CDR3 loop is CASSEGKGQGAWEKLFF. CDR3 coding DNA: TGCGCCAGCAGCGAAGGCAAAGGACAGGGGGCTTGGGAAAAACTGTTTTTT.

The rearrangement links TRBV7-6 to TRBJ2-7; 8 positions match TRBD1. This CDR3 contains 13 residues. V was pared by 6 bases and J by 2 bases, with 3 bases of the junction left unmatched. CDR1 and CDR2 (germline): SGHVS, FNYEAQ. CDR3 coding DNA: TGTGCCAGCAGTTTACAGGGGGCCTACGAGCAGTACTTC. Its protein is CASSLQGAYEQYF.

The gene calls are TRBV28 and TRBJ2-5, with D unresolved. The CDR3 covers 14 residues. Trimming removed 2 bases from V and 0 bases from J, with 7 bases in between. Germline assignment: CDR1 MDHEN and CDR2 SYDVKM. Written as DNA, the CDR3 is TGTGCCAGCAGTTTAGTCCAGAACCAAGAGACCCAGTACTTC. Encoded protein: CASSLVQNQETQYF.